This T cell receptor (beta chain) was captured in a study of blood T cells in healthy people across ages. For the study at large: Template switching recovered approximately one barcoded beta molecule for every two T cells.

The germline V gene encodes CDR1 MGHDK and CDR2 SYGVNS. CDR3 length: 15 residues. In regard to this clonotype: The antigen is unknown.

The second PCR ran about 6 to 11 cycles with a sample-barcoded 5' primer and J-beta primers. Researchers report that a template-switch adaptor with 12 random nucleotides tagged each cDNA molecule. One entry per CDR3 protein results from TCRdb running MiXCR on the 5' RACE reads. The repertoire holds 600,000 to 1,000,000 distinct CDR3 sequences, with around 25% as singletons. Whole-study findings and limits: When set beside aged donors, long-lived donors presented more naive CD4+ cells and higher diversity.

The same data also went into a second study, on T cells of mothers and their children. That report adds: Normalized overlap was always slightly, never significantly, higher in related than unrelated mother-child pairs.

The gene calls are TRBV25-1 and TRBJ2-5; TRBD1 or TRBD2 may be the D gene (5 bases each). The J call is doubtful: the DNA matches TRBJ2-1 better. Input material: blood. The sequence came from a boy aged 5-17 years in good health. CDR3 in amino acids: CASSEQGVGYGEQFF. The CDR3 nucleotides read TGTGCCAGCAGTGAACAGGGAGTCGGTTACGGTGAGCAGTTCTTC.